Below are 28 T cell receptor beta chains sequenced from a single sample in a study of blood T cell repertoires in COVID-19. TCRdb's copy holds only in-frame clones and misses some; the assay was immunoSEQ multiplex PCR. The profile shows about 190,000 clones, under 80% of them singletons. The sequencing input was peripheral blood. The receptor set was obtained from a man aged 45-60 years who had recovered from COVID-19.

In regard to this clone: Other nucleotide sequences in the sample specify the same CDR3. The chain links TRBV7-2 to TRBJ1-1; tentative D call: TRBD1 (5 bases). CDR3 length: 12 residues. The V end lost 2 bases, the J end lost 6 bases, and 7 bases lay between the germline ends. Per the germline V gene, CDR1 is SGHTA and CDR2 is FQGNSA. The CDR3 DNA reads TGTGCCAGCAGCTTACAGGGTTCTGAAGCTTTCTTT. Translation: CASSLQGSEAFF.

The chain combines TRBV11-2 with TRBJ2-7; 7 positions match TRBD1. With 4 bases clipped from V and 7 bases from J, the junction kept 7 bases outside the gene matches. Per germline, CDR1 SGHAT and CDR2 FQNNGV. This CDR3 has 13 amino acids. CDR3 in amino acids: CASSSIQGIEQYF. In DNA, the CDR3 is TGTGCCAGCAGCTCTATACAGGGGATAGAGCAGTACTTC.

The gene calls are TRBV7-3 and TRBJ1-2; a weak D match, TRBD1 (5 bases). This CDR3 is built from 15 residues. Germline CDR1 and CDR2: SGHTA and FQGTGA. Trimming stripped 1 base from V and 6 bases from J, with 15 bases between. CDR3 nucleotide sequence: TGTGCCAGCAGCTTAAATGGCAGGGCAACGGATGGCTACACCTTC. Residues: CASSLNGRATDGYTF.

The genes are TRBV5-1 and TRBJ2-1; weak D call: TRBD2 (5 bases). The CDR3 totals 18 residues. Trimming removed 5 bases from V and 5 bases from J, with 26 bases in between. Germline assignment: CDR1 SGHRS and CDR2 YFSETQ. The CDR3 protein is CASSSGGRAGRPDNEQFF. CDR3 coding DNA: TGCGCCAGCAGTTCCGGAGGTAGAGCCGGGCGGCCGGACAATGAGCAGTTCTTC.

This clone has a count of ten or more. CDR3 nucleotides: TGTGCCAGCAGCACCACGGGGGGCCGGGGTTTTGATGAGCAGTTCTTC. Translated: CASSTTGGRGFDEQFF. The J gene is TRBJ2-1, the V gene TRBV9; tentative D call: TRBD2 (7 bases). V shed 4 bases and J shed 8 bases, with 22 bases lying between them. The germline gives CDR1 SGDLS, CDR2 YYNGEE. CDR3 length: 16 amino acids.

V gene TRBV29-1 combines with J gene TRBJ2-3; 10 nucleotides line up with TRBD2. The junction had 3 bases not matched to a gene; V was cut back by 6 bases and J by 0 bases. Germline lookup yields CDR1 SQVTM and CDR2 ANQGSEA. CDR3 length: 14 residues. The CDR3 is CSVPLAGSTDTQYF. CDR3 nucleotide sequence: TGCAGCGTCCCACTAGCGGGAAGCACAGATACGCAGTATTTT.

V is TRBV7-9 and J is TRBJ2-5; possible D gene TRBD1, 6 bases. Germline lookup yields CDR1 SEHNR and CDR2 FQNEAQ (reference sequence). V lost 1 base and J 1 base, leaving 13 bases between the germline ends. This CDR3 contains 16 residues. The CDR3 region is CASSLVRDTIQETQYF. DNA for the CDR3: TGTGCCAGCAGCTTAGTCCGGGACACAATCCAAGAGACCCAGTACTTC.

This clone was picked up a small number of times. The V gene is TRBV2, the J gene TRBJ1-2; no firm D call. This CDR3 has 13 residues. Germline V lookup: CDR1 SNHLY, CDR2 FYNNEI. Trimming removed 10 bases at V and 8 bases at J, with 20 bases between. The CDR3 region is CATSKAVTSGYTF. The CDR3 DNA follows: TGTGCCACCTCCAAGGCGGTGACGTCCGGCTACACCTTC.

Concerning this clone itself: The same CDR3 is also encoded by other DNA sequences in this sample. The chain has TRBV19 and TRBJ2-7; possibly TRBD2 for D (6 bases). The germline gives CDR1 LNHDA, CDR2 SQIVND (reference sequence). Deletions cut 3 bases from V and 3 bases from J, with 12 bases between. The CDR3 loop spans 14 amino acids. For the CDR3, the DNA is TGTGCCAGTAGTATCCCCGGGGGAAGCTACGAGCAGTACTTC. Its protein product is CASSIPGGSYEQYF.

With respect to this clone: Additional DNA sequences in this sample encode the identical CDR3. V gene TRBV30 combines with J gene TRBJ2-1; 10 nucleotides align to TRBD1. The CDR3 sequence is 15 residues long. Germline lookup yields CDR1 GTSNPN and CDR2 SVGIG (reference sequence). Unmatched junction bases numbered 2, after V lost 0 bases and J lost 3 bases. DNA of the CDR3: TGTGCCTGGAGTGTACGGACAGGGGGCTACAATGAGCAGTTCTTC. As protein: CAWSVRTGGYNEQFF.

The rearrangement joins TRBV3-1 (or the pseudogene TRBV3-2) to TRBJ2-7; no reliable D call. The CDR3 has 15 amino acids. Deletions cut 1 base from V and 4 bases from J, with 14 bases between. The germline gives CDR1 LGHDT, CDR2 YNNKEL (reference sequence). The CDR3 DNA reads TGTGCCAGCAGCCAAGGACTTTTTTCGGGTTACGAGCAGTACTTC. Its translation is CASSQGLFSGYEQYF.

J is TRBJ2-7 and V is TRBV11-3; TRBD2 matches 7 bases. The CDR3 runs 15 residues. Germline V gene sequence: CDR1 SGHNT, CDR2 YENEEA. V gave up 1 base and J gave up 5 bases; unmatched junction bases: 8. The CDR3: CASSLGSLAEHEQYF. The CDR3 bases are TGTGCCAGCAGCTTAGGCTCGCTAGCGGAGCACGAGCAGTACTTC.

The chain employs TRBV11-2 and TRBJ1-1; TRBD1 matches 7 bases. J gave up 0 bases and V 5 bases, and 12 bases lay outside the gene matches. This CDR3 spans 17 amino acids. CDR1 and CDR2 (germline): SGHAT, FQNNGV. The CDR3 reads CASSQLRDSIMNTEAFF. The CDR3 DNA follows: TGTGCCAGCAGCCAACTCCGGGACAGCATCATGAACACTGAAGCTTTCTTT.

This clone was detected a few times. The CDR3: CASSPLAYEQYF. Written as DNA, the CDR3 is TGTGCCAGCTCACCCTTAGCATACGAGCAGTACTTC. The chain employs TRBV18 and TRBJ2-7; D is ambiguous. CDR1 KGHSH and CDR2 LQKENI come from the germline V gene. The CDR3 covers 12 residues. Trimming cost V 3 bases and J 4 bases, with 7 bases left between them.

The V and J genes are TRBV20-1 and TRBJ1-4; D call uncertain. V was cut by 3 bases and J by 8 bases, with 16 bases left in between. There are 14 residues in the CDR3. The germline V gene encodes CDR1 DFQATT and CDR2 SNEGSKA (reference sequence). The CDR3 DNA reads as TGCAGTGCTAGTGCGGGTTCGGGTTCGGAAAAACTGTTTTTT. Translated, it gives CSASAGSGSEKLFF.

The J gene is TRBJ2-4, the V gene TRBV27; a possible D gene is TRBD1 (5 bases). The V end lost 2 bases, the J end lost 7 bases, and 12 bases lay between the germline ends. The germline CDR1 and CDR2 sequences are MNHEY and SMNVEV (reference sequence). The CDR3 contains 14 residues. CDR3 DNA: TGTGCCAGCAGTTTAGGCAGGGCGACGAACATTCAGTACTTC. It codes for CASSLGRATNIQYF.

Here the CDR3 reads CASSLNPQGNEQFF. CDR3 DNA: TGTGCCAGCAGCTTAAATCCGCAGGGGAATGAGCAGTTCTTC. The chain employs TRBV7-9 and TRBJ2-1; D perhaps matches TRBD1 (6 bases). Per germline, CDR1 SEHNR and CDR2 FQNEAQ (reference sequence). V lost 2 bases and J 7 bases, leaving 12 bases between the germline ends. This CDR3 is 14 amino acids long.

The CDR3 sequence: CASSVQGNEQYF. DNA of the CDR3: TGCGCCAGCAGCGTACAGGGAAACGAGCAGTACTTC. The chain links TRBV5-1 to TRBJ2-7; perhaps TRBD1 as D (6 bases). This CDR3 comprises 12 residues. CDR1 is SGHRS and CDR2 is YFSETQ in the germline V gene. Trimming pared 4 bases from V and 5 bases from J, leaving 10 bases between. Filled out from reference TRBV5-1 and TRBJ2-7, the complete variable domain reads KAGVTQTPRYLIKTRGQQVTLSCSPISGHRSVSWYQQTPGQGLQFLFEYFSETQRNKGNFPGRFSGRQFSNSRSEMNVSTLELGDSALYLCASSVQGNEQYFGPGTRLTVT.

This rearrangement joins TRBV7-3 to TRBJ1-2, with 9 nucleotides matching TRBD1. The CDR3 is 16 amino acids. Germline CDR1 reads SGHTA; CDR2 reads FQGTGA. J was trimmed by 2 bases and V by 5 bases; bases with no gene match: 9. The CDR3 DNA sequence: TGTGCCAGCAGCCCCTCCCCCGGGACAGGGAACTATGGCTACACCTTC. This translates into CASSPSPGTGNYGYTF. Looking up the rest from reference TRBV7-3 and TRBJ1-2 gives the full variable domain: GAGVSQTPSNKVTEKGKYVELRCDPISGHTALYWYRQSLGQGPEFLIYFQGTGAADDSGLPNDRFFAVRPEGSVSTLKIQRTERGDSAVYLCASSPSPGTGNYGYTFGSGTRLTVV.

The gene calls are TRBV18 and TRBJ2-7, with a weak D call TRBD2 (5 bases). Trimming cost V 0 bases and J 0 bases, with 9 bases left between them. Germline CDR1 and CDR2: KGHSH and LQKENI. This CDR3 has 15 amino acids. In DNA form, the CDR3 reads TGTGCCAGCTCACCACCGCGTGGGAGCTCCTACGAGCAGTACTTC. This codes for CASSPPRGSSYEQYF.

CDR3 coding DNA: TGTGCCACCAGCAGAACAAGCTCATGGGACTCAACCTACGAGCAGTACTTC. Translating it yields CATSRTSSWDSTYEQYF. The chain employs TRBV15 and TRBJ2-7; perhaps TRBD2 as D (6 bases). V lost 2 bases and J 2 bases, leaving 19 bases between the germline ends. From germline, CDR1 is LNHNV and CDR2 YYDKDF (reference sequence). The CDR3 runs to 17 residues. Full variable domain (outside the CDR3, taken from reference TRBV15 and TRBJ2-7): DAMVIQNPRYQVTQFGKPVTLSCSQTLNHNVMYWYQQKSSQAPKLLFHYYDKDFNNEADTPDNFQSRRPNTSFCFLDIRSPGLGDTAMYLCATSRTSSWDSTYEQYFGPGTRLTVT.

V and J are TRBV27 and TRBJ2-5; a possible D gene is TRBD2 (6 bases). V dropped 1 base and J dropped 5 bases, with 26 bases sitting between them. The CDR3 totals 19 residues. Germline V lookup: CDR1 MNHEY, CDR2 SMNVEV (reference sequence). CDR3 DNA sequence: TGTGCCAGCAGTTTATTTCCCATATCTAGCGTGGTTGGTCTGGAGACCCAGTACTTC. Encoded protein: CASSLFPISSVVGLETQYF.

The gene calls are TRBV7-2 and TRBJ1-4, with 7 bases lining up with TRBD1. J lost 11 bases, V lost 5 bases, and 11 bases had no gene match. The CDR3 runs to 14 residues. Germline-derived CDR1 and CDR2 are SGHTA and FQGNSA. In DNA, the CDR3 is TGTGCCAGCAGCCAATACGGGACAGTGGTCAAACTGTTTTTT. Amino acids: CASSQYGTVVKLFF.

The chain links TRBV4-2 to TRBJ2-5; possible D gene TRBD1, 6 bases. Trimming took off 0 bases at V and 5 bases at J, with 16 bases between the two ends. The CDR3 is 16 amino acids. Germline V CDR1 and CDR2: LGHNA, YNFKEQ. DNA for the CDR3: TGTGCCAGCAGCCAAGACCAACAGGGTTTGGAGGAGACCCAGTACTTC. Translating it yields CASSQDQQGLEETQYF.

In DNA form, the CDR3 reads TGTGCCAGCAGCTTAGATAGAGGCTGGGTGAGCTCCTACGAGCAGTACTTC. Translated: CASSLDRGWVSSYEQYF. The J gene is TRBJ2-7, the V gene TRBV7-9; D is unclear. V was cut by 1 base and J by 0 bases, with 16 bases left in between. CDR1 is SEHNR, CDR2 FQNEAQ, per germline (reference sequence). The CDR3 has 17 amino acids. The whole variable domain, filled in from reference TRBV7-9 and TRBJ2-7, reads DTGVSQNPRHKITKRGQNVTFRCDPISEHNRLYWYRQTLGQGPEFLTYFQNEAQLEKSRLLSDRFSAERPKGSFSTLEIQRTEQGDSAMYLCASSLDRGWVSSYEQYFGPGTRLTVT.

J is TRBJ1-4 and V is TRBV7-9; the D gene is possibly TRBD1 (5 bases). Germline V CDR1 and CDR2: SEHNR, FQNEAQ (reference sequence). CDR3 length: 12 residues. V shed 10 bases and J shed 8 bases, with 14 bases lying between them. The chain's CDR3 is CATYGASEKLFF. CDR3 bases: TGTGCCACCTATGGGGCGAGCGAAAAACTGTTTTTT.

This chain uses TRBV7-2 with TRBJ2-2; TRBD2 agrees at 10 bases. The CDR3 consists of 16 residues. V was pared by 1 base and J by 5 bases, with 4 bases of the junction left unmatched. Germline lookup yields CDR1 SGHTA and CDR2 FQGNSA. CDR3 region: CASSLGISGRTGELFF. Written as DNA, the CDR3 is TGTGCCAGCAGCTTAGGTATTAGCGGGAGGACCGGGGAGCTGTTTTTT.

The chain couples TRBV7-2 to TRBJ2-1; no clear D gene. This CDR3 is built from 12 residues. Germline V CDR1 and CDR2: SGHTA, FQGNSA. Trimming took 5 bases from V and 10 from J, leaving 12 bases between them. The CDR3 DNA follows: TGTGCCAGCAGCCCCACCTTGAGGGAGCAGTTCTTC. Translation gives CASSPTLREQFF.